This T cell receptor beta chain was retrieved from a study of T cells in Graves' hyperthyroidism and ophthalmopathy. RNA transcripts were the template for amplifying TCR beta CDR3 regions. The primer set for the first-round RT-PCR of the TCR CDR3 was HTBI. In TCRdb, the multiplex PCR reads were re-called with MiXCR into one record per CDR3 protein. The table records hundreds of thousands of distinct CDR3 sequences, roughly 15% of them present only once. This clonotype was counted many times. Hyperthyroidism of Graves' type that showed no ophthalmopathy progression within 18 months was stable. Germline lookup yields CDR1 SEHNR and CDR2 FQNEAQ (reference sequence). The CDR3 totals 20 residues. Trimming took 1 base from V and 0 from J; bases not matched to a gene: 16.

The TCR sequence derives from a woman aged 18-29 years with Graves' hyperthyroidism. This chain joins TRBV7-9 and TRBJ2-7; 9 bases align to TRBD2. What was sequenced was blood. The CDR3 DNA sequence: TGTGCCAGCAGCTTAGAAGGGCTAGCGGGACTGCAAAAACACTCCTACGAGCAGTACTTC. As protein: CASSLEGLAGLQKHSYEQYF.